This record covers a single TCR beta chain. The antigen is unknown. Amplification used 60 Vbeta primers and 13 Jbeta primers. Profiled with immunoSEQ multiplex PCR; TCRdb holds only in-frame clones, not every one. The table lists more than 90,000 clones. This sample is drawn from a study of cytomegalovirus exposure and HLA in healthy donors. Overall study context: Earlier sequencing of 150 million to 200 million T cells yielded nearly 120 million unique TCR beta sequences.

Study-wide points: Likely technical artifact: a cluster of highly shared sequence variants. With later analysis, a missense DCLRE1C variant became linked to TCR beta V- and J-gene trimming. In a later analysis, HLA-C alleles had the fewest associated TCRs, DRB1 alleles the most.

The CDR3 runs to 16 residues. Germline V CDR1 and CDR2: KGHSH, LQKENI. Trimming took 1 base from V and 4 from J, leaving 13 bases between them. The source of this sequence is a man aged 25-45 years in good health and CMV-seronegative. Sequencing used PBMCs. The chain is built from TRBV18 and TRBJ2-2, with D possibly being TRBD2 (5 bases). CDR3 coding DNA: TGTGCCAGCTCACCACTCGGGATCTTAATCACCGGGGAGCTGTTTTTT. It yields the protein CASSPLGILITGELFF.